The subject of this entry is one TCR beta chain. What it binds is unknown. The record originates from a study of cytomegalovirus exposure and HLA in healthy donors. With 0 bases removed from V and 9 bases from J, the gap between germline ends came to 9 bases. The CDR3 is made up of 13 amino acids. Germline values: CDR1 LNHNV, CDR2 YYDKDF (reference sequence). Study-wide results and limits: A later analysis revealed that TCR association rates differed between HLA loci, peaking at DRB1 and bottoming out at HLA-C.

A multiplex PCR was run with 60 Vbeta primers and 13 Jbeta primers. Only in-frame clones appear in the TCRdb table, and some are missing; sequencing was by immunoSEQ multiplex PCR. The profile covers under 200,000 clones, with over 65% appearing a single time and 1.5% to 2% taken by the ten largest. The rearrangement joins TRBV15 to TRBJ1-5; D is possibly TRBD1 (5 bases). The source is a woman between 25 and 40 years old in good health and CMV-seronegative. The sample consisted of PBMCs. The CDR3 here is CATSRDSGLPQHF. DNA of the CDR3: TGTGCCACCAGCAGAGATTCAGGGCTGCCCCAGCATTTT.